The rows below give T cell receptor beta chains drawn from one sample of a study of CD8+CD57+ T cells in acquired aplastic anemia. Via MiXCR, TCRdb re-called the reads, giving one row per CDR3 protein. The top ten clones hold approximately 1.2% of a sample with some 220,000 distinct CDR3 sequences, 30% to 35% of them seen once. The source material was sorted CD4+, CD8+, or CD8+CD57+ T cells (not recorded which) from PBMCs. The origin of the receptors is a human donor in good health, serving as a control. Each CDR3 is given with its conserved first and last residue. Each record gives: J gene, V gene, CDR3 protein.

j_gene: TRBJ2-7
v_gene: TRBV18
CDR3aa: CASSPPGSYEQYF

j_gene: TRBJ1-3
v_gene: TRBV24-1
CDR3aa: CATSGLWGNAIYF

j_gene: TRBJ2-7
v_gene: TRBV2
CDR3aa: CASSTGGGSYEQYF

j_gene: TRBJ1-1
v_gene: TRBV5-1
CDR3aa: CASTPTGGQTEAFF

j_gene: TRBJ2-3
v_gene: TRBV11-2
CDR3aa: CASSSDSGGYTQYF

j_gene: TRBJ2-3
v_gene: TRBV9
CDR3aa: CASSAGSGQGTDTQYF

j_gene: TRBJ2-5
v_gene: TRBV7-6
CDR3aa: CASMGAGGQETQYF

j_gene: TRBJ1-3
v_gene: TRBV7-3
CDR3aa: CASSLTGSSGNTIYF

j_gene: TRBJ2-7
v_gene: TRBV19
CDR3aa: CASSMGAGATYEQYF

j_gene: TRBJ2-2
v_gene: TRBV11-1
CDR3aa: CASSNRDIPRGHTGELFF

j_gene: TRBJ1-5
v_gene: TRBV6-1
CDR3aa: CAIRAGGPNQPQHF

j_gene: TRBJ1-4
v_gene: TRBV2
CDR3aa: CASSRGGSLNEKLFF

j_gene: TRBJ1-2
v_gene: TRBV19
CDR3aa: CASYADGYTF

j_gene: TRBJ2-7
v_gene: TRBV20-1
CDR3aa: CSARDRLTGVSEQYF

j_gene: TRBJ2-5
v_gene: TRBV7-2
CDR3aa: CASSTSGTGIQETQYF

j_gene: TRBJ2-3
v_gene: TRBV13
CDR3aa: CASRHDRPNTDTQYF

j_gene: TRBJ2-1
v_gene: TRBV2
CDR3aa: CASRLSRLDPEQFF

j_gene: TRBJ1-2
v_gene: TRBV12-3/TRBV12-4
CDR3aa: CASSKSTGGVDYGYTF

j_gene: TRBJ2-7
v_gene: TRBV7-9
CDR3aa: CASSYIAGYEQYF

j_gene: TRBJ1-2
v_gene: TRBV14
CDR3aa: CASSQGQPFYGYTF

j_gene: TRBJ2-2
v_gene: TRBV9
CDR3aa: CASSVEVGAVTGELFF

j_gene: TRBJ1-5
v_gene: TRBV6-1
CDR3aa: CANSVAGENQPQHF

j_gene: TRBJ1-5
v_gene: TRBV6-1
CDR3aa: CASSEEGGNQPQHF

j_gene: TRBJ2-7
v_gene: TRBV5-8
CDR3aa: CASSPPGKGEQYF

j_gene: TRBJ2-3
v_gene: TRBV20-1
CDR3aa: CSAYAEQGTDTQYF

j_gene: TRBJ2-7
v_gene: TRBV3-1
CDR3aa: CASSPTEWSSYEQYF

j_gene: TRBJ2-2
v_gene: TRBV19
CDR3aa: CATGTGQNTGELFF

j_gene: TRBJ2-5
v_gene: TRBV24-1
CDR3aa: CATLRAAGETQYF

j_gene: TRBJ2-7
v_gene: TRBV7-6
CDR3aa: CASSSMDRAYEQYF

j_gene: TRBJ2-7
v_gene: TRBV13
CDR3aa: CASSLRTGGYEQYF

j_gene: TRBJ2-1
v_gene: TRBV20-1
CDR3aa: CSASSGRLYNEQFF

j_gene: TRBJ2-1
v_gene: TRBV7-2
CDR3aa: CASSLPGPLFSPTSYNEQFF

j_gene: TRBJ1-5
v_gene: TRBV20-1
CDR3aa: CSARDRLSNQPQHF

j_gene: TRBJ2-2
v_gene: TRBV11-2
CDR3aa: CASRGLAGGYTGELFF

j_gene: TRBJ1-5
v_gene: TRBV15
CDR3aa: CATSSPQAQHF

j_gene: TRBJ1-4
v_gene: TRBV19
CDR3aa: CASSIGTGANEKLFF

j_gene: TRBJ2-2
v_gene: TRBV5-4
CDR3aa: CASSLVSGGSGELFF

j_gene: TRBJ2-7
v_gene: TRBV11-2
CDR3aa: CTSSLVKGQGPYEQYF

j_gene: TRBJ2-1
v_gene: TRBV2
CDR3aa: CASSEVPSGGGQFF

j_gene: TRBJ2-7
v_gene: TRBV7-2
CDR3aa: CASSSTGGAYEQYF

j_gene: TRBJ2-3
v_gene: TRBV7-9
CDR3aa: CASSLGTERTDTQYF

j_gene: TRBJ1-2
v_gene: TRBV7-2
CDR3aa: CASSRWAGDGYTF

j_gene: TRBJ2-7
v_gene: TRBV2
CDR3aa: CASGTSGKLSYEQYF